The sequence of this T cell receptor (beta chain) was determined in a study of early T cells in non-severe SARS-CoV-2 infection. Study-level background: Sequencing of bulk RNA from unsorted whole blood was done, without chain pairing.

TCRdb redid the calling of the 5' RACE reads with MiXCR, one entry per CDR3 protein. The data show 50,000 to 60,000 distinct CDR3 sequences, 9.5% to 15% seen once. General observations from the study: There was a bias toward anti-spike CD8 responses in VDJdb matching, which missed private and CD4 specificities.

V lost 4 bases to trimming and J lost 11 bases, with 15 bases between them. The CDR3 runs 14 residues. The germline V gene has CDR1 SEHNR and CDR2 FQNEAQ (reference sequence). On this clonotype itself: The antigen remains unidentified.

The sample consisted of whole blood. The chain has TRBV7-9 and TRBJ1-6; D is undetermined. This sequence originates from an adult who was a healthcare worker with PCR-confirmed SARS-CoV-2 infection or an uninfected control (not recorded which). Here the CDR3 DNA reads TGTGCCAGCAGCTCGACGCTAGGGAACGCACCCCTCCACTTT. Translation: CASSSTLGNAPLHF.